The next 32 T cell receptor beta chains were all read from a single sample in a study of blood T cell repertoires in COVID-19. Libraries were prepared by immunoSEQ multiplex PCR; TCRdb keeps only in-frame clonotypes and omits some of them. The table lists about 670,000 clones, approximately 90% of them singletons. The source material was peripheral blood. These receptor sequences come from a woman aged 18-35 years with acute or convalescent COVID-19.

The V gene is TRBV11-2, the J gene TRBJ1-2, with 7 positions matching TRBD1. The CDR3 runs 18 residues. Germline values: CDR1 SGHAT, CDR2 FQNNGV. With 3 bases clipped from V and 5 bases from J, the junction kept 18 bases outside the gene matches. CDR3 bases: TGTGCCAGCAGCTTCGGGACCCCGCGACAGGGCCAGGGGTATGGCTACACCTTC. Translation: CASSFGTPRQGQGYGYTF.

The chain links TRBV12-3 or TRBV12-4 to TRBJ1-2; no reliable D call. The CDR3 is 11 residues long. The V end was cut by 1 base, the J end by 9 bases, with 6 bases between. CDR3 nucleotide sequence: TGTGCCAGCAGTTTAGACGGGAGCTACACCTTC. Protein: CASSLDGSYTF.

The chain is built from TRBV7-2 and TRBJ1-6, with unresolved D. This CDR3 spans 15 amino acids. From germline, CDR1 is SGHTA and CDR2 FQGNSA. Deletions cut 1 base from V and 5 bases from J, with 9 bases between. CDR3: CASSLVSGNNSPLHF. In DNA form, the CDR3 reads TGTGCCAGCAGCTTAGTTTCGGGTAATAATTCACCCCTCCACTTT.

Here the CDR3 DNA reads TGTGCCAGCAGCCTTGGGACTAGCGGTAGCACAGATACGCAGTATTTT. Encoded protein: CASSLGTSGSTDTQYF. V gene TRBV4-2 combines with J gene TRBJ2-3; 11 bases line up with TRBD2. This CDR3 comprises 16 residues. Germline CDR1 is LGHNA and CDR2 is YNFKEQ. Trimming at V came to 4 bases and at J to 0 bases, leaving 3 bases not matched to a gene.

V is TRBV20-1 and J is TRBJ2-5, with 9 bases aligning to TRBD2. V was pared by 3 bases and J by 2 bases, with 13 bases of the junction left unmatched. The CDR3 totals 17 residues. From germline, CDR1 is DFQATT and CDR2 SNEGSKA (reference sequence). The CDR3 DNA reads TGCAGTGCTAGTAAAGGTGGTAGCGGGGGTAATCAAGAGACCCAGTACTTC. This sequence encodes CSASKGGSGGNQETQYF.

The rearrangement links TRBV7-9 to TRBJ2-5; perhaps TRBD2 as D (7 bases). The CDR3 covers 14 residues. V was pared by 5 bases and J by 3 bases, with 13 bases between. Germline V lookup: CDR1 SEHNR, CDR2 FQNEAQ (reference sequence). In DNA, the CDR3 is TGTGCCAGCAGCCCGAGGGGGGGGGAAGAGACCCAGTACTTC. The encoded protein is CASSPRGGEETQYF.

The chain combines TRBV5-1 with TRBJ2-2, with 10 nucleotides matching TRBD1. V shed 1 base, J shed 5 bases, and the junction held 5 bases outside the gene matches. Germline-derived CDR1 and CDR2 are SGHRS and YFSETQ. CDR3 length: 16 residues. CDR3 residues: CASSLLGQGITGELFF. DNA for the CDR3: TGCGCCAGCAGCTTGCTGGGACAGGGGATAACCGGGGAGCTGTTTTTT.

The chain couples TRBV7-9 to TRBJ1-3, with 8 nucleotides matching TRBD1. The CDR3 totals 17 residues. V lost 2 bases and J lost 3; bases outside the gene matches: 9. In germline, CDR1 is SEHNR, CDR2 FQNEAQ (reference sequence). The CDR3 sequence: CASSLSPGGVYGNTIYF. The CDR3 DNA follows: TGTGCCAGCAGCTTATCTCCAGGGGGCGTCTATGGAAACACCATATATTTT.

This chain uses TRBV7-9 with TRBJ2-2; 8 bases map to TRBD1. The CDR3 consists of 15 residues. V lost 5 bases and J lost 6; bases outside the gene matches: 8. Germline assignment: CDR1 SEHNR and CDR2 FQNEAQ (reference sequence). CDR3: CASSHGPGGSGELFF. The DNA of the CDR3 is TGTGCCAGCAGCCACGGCCCAGGGGGCTCCGGGGAGCTGTTTTTT.

This chain links TRBV9 with TRBJ2-3; D perhaps matches TRBD2 (6 bases). Germline V gene lookup returns CDR1 SGDLS and CDR2 YYNGEE. This CDR3 comprises 14 residues. V lost 4 bases and J 3 bases, leaving 12 bases between the germline ends. CDR3 nucleotide sequence: TGTGCCAGCAGCAAACTAGCTCGTACAGATACGCAGTATTTT. It specifies CASSKLARTDTQYF. The full variable domain, with the rest looked up from reference TRBV9 and TRBJ2-3, is DSGVTQTPKHLITATGQRVTLRCSPRSGDLSVYWYQQSLDQGLQFLIQYYNGEERAKGNILERFSAQQFPDLHSELNLSSLELGDSALYFCASSKLARTDTQYFGPGTRLTVL.

The rearrangement uses TRBV30 and TRBJ2-1; D may be TRBD2 (6 bases). Looked up from germline, CDR1 is GTSNPN and CDR2 is SVGIG (reference sequence). CDR3 length: 15 residues. V was shortened by 0 bases and J by 0 bases, with 9 bases between the two germline ends. CDR3 amino acids: CAWSVRGSSYNEQFF. The CDR3 region has the DNA TGTGCCTGGAGTGTACGGGGGAGCTCCTACAATGAGCAGTTCTTC.

V gene TRBV7-9 combines with J gene TRBJ1-1; D is ambiguous. The CDR3 is made up of 12 amino acids. V was clipped by 4 bases and J by 5 bases, with 8 bases between them. CDR1 and CDR2 from the germline V gene are SEHNR and FQNEAQ (reference sequence). The CDR3 bases are TGTGCCAGCAGCTCGGAGGTAACTGAAGCTTTCTTT. It codes for CASSSEVTEAFF.

CDR3 in amino acids: CASLAGDTDTQYF. The CDR3 DNA is TGTGCCAGTTTAGCGGGGGACACAGATACGCAGTATTTT. This chain connects TRBV28 to TRBJ2-3; TRBD2 aligns across 9 bases. The CDR3 extends over 13 amino acids. Losses at the gene ends were 9 bases for V and 2 bases for J; bases not matched to a gene: 3. From germline, CDR1 is MDHEN and CDR2 SYDVKM.

This chain joins TRBV11-2 and TRBJ1-5; 9 positions agree with TRBD1. The V segment lost 5 bases and the J segment 4 bases; nucleotides outside the gene matches: 6. From germline, CDR1 is SGHAT and CDR2 FQNNGV. This CDR3 is 15 amino acids long. CDR3 in amino acids: CASSPLTGGNQPQHF. The CDR3, as DNA: TGTGCCAGCAGCCCCCTGACAGGGGGGAATCAGCCCCAGCATTTT.

V gene TRBV4-3 combines with J gene TRBJ1-4; D call uncertain. The CDR3 sequence is 14 residues long. Germline V CDR1 and CDR2: LGHNA, YSLEER. Trimming shortened V by 7 bases and J by 0 bases, and 9 bases separated the two germline ends. CDR3 region: CASKRTTTNEKLFF. CDR3 nucleotides: TGCGCCAGCAAGCGGACTACAACTAATGAAAAACTGTTTTTT.

This chain uses TRBV25-1 with TRBJ2-3; D unclear. This CDR3 has 12 amino acids. V was clipped by 4 bases and J by 9 bases, with 11 bases between them. Looked up from germline, CDR1 is MGHDK and CDR2 is SYGVNS. The CDR3 protein is CASSAPGETQYF. CDR3 in DNA: TGTGCCAGCAGTGCCCCCGGTGAGACGCAGTATTTT.

This chain connects TRBV3-1 (or the pseudogene TRBV3-2) to TRBJ1-1; tentatively, D is TRBD1 (6 bases). V gave up 4 bases and J gave up 5 bases, with 17 bases separating them. The CDR3 sequence is 15 residues long. Germline V CDR1 and CDR2: LGHDT, YNNKEL (reference sequence). DNA for the CDR3: TGTGCCAGCAGCCTCTCTATGACAGGATGGACTGAAGCTTTCTTT. This sequence encodes CASSLSMTGWTEAFF.

CDR3 coding DNA: TGTGCCAGCAGTTATCCAGGTTTCGCTAACTATGGCTACACCTTC. Encoded protein: CASSYPGFANYGYTF. The chain links TRBV6-9 to TRBJ1-2; D remains ambiguous. V shed 2 bases and J shed 0 bases, with 10 bases lying between them. Germline V lookup: CDR1 MNHGY, CDR2 SVAAGI. The CDR3 is 15 amino acids.

The chain couples TRBV27 to TRBJ1-1; 10 bases line up with TRBD1. Germline trimming cut 3 bases from V and 4 bases from J; bases unmatched to any gene: 11. Germline V gene data show CDR1 as MNHEY and CDR2 as SMNVEV (reference sequence). The CDR3 is made up of 17 amino acids. The chain's CDR3 is CASSFSRQGAGSTEAFF. CDR3 coding DNA: TGTGCCAGCAGTTTCTCCCGACAGGGGGCAGGTAGCACTGAAGCTTTCTTT.

Notes on this clone: The conserved phenylalanine or tryptophan normally closing the CDR3 is absent here, so this likely arose from a read error. This rearrangement joins TRBV6-5 to TRBJ1-2, with D uncertain. The length of the CDR3 is 13 residues. Trimming shortened V by 6 bases and J by 3 bases, and 11 bases separated the two germline ends. Germline CDR1 reads MNHEY; CDR2 reads SVGAGI. CDR3 sequence (DNA): TGTGCCAGCAGCCCGGGCGGGGACTATGGCTACACCCTC. Translated, it gives CASSPGGDYGYTL.

The chain couples TRBV6-2 or TRBV6-3 to TRBJ1-5; a weak D match, TRBD1 (5 bases). This CDR3 is 14 amino acids long. V lost 5 bases and J 9 bases, leaving 17 bases between the germline ends. From germline, CDR1 is MNHEY and CDR2 SVGEGT. CDR3 region: CASSPRRAPPPQHF. CDR3 sequence (DNA): TGTGCCAGCAGTCCCCGCAGGGCGCCTCCGCCCCAGCATTTT.

The chain uses TRBV19 and TRBJ2-6, with D unresolved. The CDR3 totals 17 residues. V was clipped by 4 bases and J by 0 bases, with 13 bases between them. The V gene's germline CDR1 is LNHDA and CDR2 SQIVND (reference sequence). As DNA, the CDR3 is TGTGCCAGTAGTAGCGGTCCCTACCCCTCTGGGGCCAACGTCCTGACTTTC. Encoded protein: CASSSGPYPSGANVLTF.

The chain uses TRBV19 and TRBJ2-1; 7 bases agree with TRBD1. J was trimmed by 4 bases and V by 7 bases; bases with no gene match: 7. The germline gives CDR1 LNHDA, CDR2 SQIVND (reference sequence). This CDR3 contains 14 residues. The CDR3 nucleotides are TGTGCCAGTACCCCCCGGACAGGTTACAATGAGCAGTTCTTC. Protein: CASTPRTGYNEQFF.

The chain joins TRBV19 to TRBJ1-1; possible D gene TRBD1, 6 bases. V dropped 7 bases and J dropped 4 bases, with 13 bases sitting between them. The CDR3 totals 13 residues. Germline CDR1 LNHDA, CDR2 SQIVND (reference sequence). Here the CDR3 DNA reads TGTGCCAGTAAGCAGGGGCTATTCACTGAAGCTTTCTTT. Translating it yields CASKQGLFTEAFF.

The chain combines TRBV24-1 with TRBJ2-2; 8 positions agree with TRBD2. Losses at the gene ends were 2 bases for V and 2 bases for J; bases not matched to a gene: 6. CDR1 and CDR2 from the germline V gene are KGHDR and SFDVKD. This CDR3 has 17 residues. CDR3 nucleotides: TGTGCCACCAGTGATTATAGCCGGGGGGGCAACACCGGGGAGCTGTTTTTT. The encoded protein is CATSDYSRGGNTGELFF.

The sample holds one count of this clone. V gene TRBV12-3 or TRBV12-4 combines with J gene TRBJ2-1; the D is unclear. There are 12 residues in the CDR3. Trimming left V 1 base short and J 10 bases short, with 8 bases between. This CDR3 reads CASSLVLGEQFF. The DNA of the CDR3 is TGTGCCAGCAGTTTAGTCCTGGGCGAGCAGTTCTTC.

V and J are TRBV25-1 and TRBJ1-6, with D uncertain. Germline V gene sequence: CDR1 MGHDK, CDR2 SYGVNS. This CDR3 spans 16 amino acids. V lost 4 bases and J 0 bases, leaving 10 bases between the germline ends. The CDR3 DNA is TGTGCCAGCAGTGGGAGTTTCTTCTCCTATAATTCACCCCTCCACTTT. Its translation: CASSGSFFSYNSPLHF.

J is TRBJ1-3 and V is TRBV7-9; D possibly corresponds to TRBD1 (5 bases). The CDR3 contains 17 residues. Germline loops: CDR1 SEHNR, CDR2 FQNEAQ (reference sequence). Trimming left V 8 bases short and J 0 bases short, with 20 bases between. The CDR3 bases are TGTGCCAGCGGCCGAAGGGGTTCGTCAAGCTCTGGAAACACCATATATTTT. Protein product: CASGRRGSSSSGNTIYF. The full variable domain, completed using reference TRBV7-9 and TRBJ1-3, is DTGVSQNPRHKITKRGQNVTFRCDPISEHNRLYWYRQTLGQGPEFLTYFQNEAQLEKSRLLSDRFSAERPKGSFSTLEIQRTEQGDSAMYLCASGRRGSSSSGNTIYFGEGSWLTVV.

The chain uses TRBV25-1 and TRBJ1-2; D is ambiguous. V lost 3 bases and J 6 bases, leaving 8 bases between the germline ends. The CDR3 covers 12 residues. Germline V gene sequence: CDR1 MGHDK, CDR2 SYGVNS. DNA for the CDR3: TGTGCCAGCAGTGACGACTTAAATGGCTACACCTTC. This codes for CASSDDLNGYTF.

This sequence joins TRBV5-4 and TRBJ2-2; 15 bases fit TRBD2. This CDR3 has 18 residues. With 4 bases clipped from V and 3 bases from J, the junction kept 7 bases outside the gene matches. Germline-derived CDR1 and CDR2 are SGHNT and YYREEE (reference sequence). The CDR3, as DNA: TGTGCCAGCAGCCCAGGACTAGCGGGGGGGCCGGACACCGGGGAGCTGTTTTTT. Translating gives CASSPGLAGGPDTGELFF.

The CDR3 reads CASSGGNEQFF. CDR3 in DNA: TGTGCCAGCAGCGGAGGGAATGAGCAGTTCTTC. The chain links TRBV5-6 to TRBJ2-1, with TRBD2 as a possible D gene (6 bases). This CDR3 has 11 residues. Per germline, CDR1 SGHDT and CDR2 YYEEEE. V shed 4 bases and J shed 7 bases, with 6 bases lying between them.

The chain uses TRBV11-1 and TRBJ1-1, with a weak D call TRBD1 (5 bases). V lost 4 bases and J lost 0, with 15 bases in between. This CDR3 comprises 16 residues. Germline V gene lookup returns CDR1 SGHAT and CDR2 FQDESV (reference sequence). For the CDR3, the DNA is TGTGCCAGCAGCTCCGGCGACAGAATCATGAACACTGAAGCTTTCTTT. This gives the protein CASSSGDRIMNTEAFF.